The next 5 T cell receptor beta chains were all read from a single sample in a study of blood T cells in healthy people across ages. A sample-barcoded 5' primer and a J-beta primer mix were used in a second PCR of about 7 to 11 cycles. TCRdb re-called the 5' RACE reads with MiXCR, one entry per CDR3 protein. Here the sample spans roughly 2 million distinct CDR3 sequences, about 50% being singletons. Material for sequencing was blood. These receptors were collected from a woman between 35 and 50 years old in good health.

The V call is TRBV29-1, the J call TRBJ1-2; 7 bases agree with TRBD1. CDR1 and CDR2 from the germline V gene are SQVTM and ANQGSEA. The trim removed 7 bases at V and 0 bases at J, leaving 5 bases unmatched. The CDR3 sequence is 13 residues long. The CDR3 region has the DNA TGCAGCGCCGGGACAGATCCTAACTATGGCTACACCTTC. This gives the protein CSAGTDPNYGYTF.

This clonotype was recorded a few times. V is TRBV7-9 and J is TRBJ2-4; D not certain. The J call may not be correct, given that the DNA end is closer to TRBJ2-7. Germline values: CDR1 SEHNR, CDR2 FQNEAQ (reference sequence). The CDR3 length is 14 residues. This CDR3 is CASSLGNTEGEQYF. The CDR3 region has the DNA TGTGCCAGCAGCTTAGGGAACACCGAAGGCGAGCAGTACTTC.

The chain has TRBV7-2 and TRBJ1-1; perhaps TRBD1 as D (5 bases). The CDR3 runs to 14 residues. Per germline, CDR1 SGHTA and CDR2 FQGNSA. V lost 4 bases and J 1 base, leaving 10 bases between the germline ends. In nucleotides, the CDR3 is TGTGCCAGCAGCTCGCCTAGGGGGAACACTGAAGCTTTCTTT. Translating gives CASSSPRGNTEAFF. Filled out from reference TRBV7-2 and TRBJ1-1, the complete variable domain reads GAGVSQSPSNKVTEKGKDVELRCDPISGHTALYWYRQSLGQGLEFLIYFQGNSAPDKSGLPSDRFSAERTGGSVSTLTIQRTQQEDSAVYLCASSSPRGNTEAFFGQGTRLTVV.

The chain joins TRBV6-2 or TRBV6-3 to TRBJ1-5; a possible D gene is TRBD1 (6 bases). The CDR3 is 14 amino acids. From germline, CDR1 is MNHEY and CDR2 SVGEGT. Trimming took off 6 bases at V and 7 bases at J, with 16 bases between the two ends. CDR3 in amino acids: CASSQWGARQPQHF. CDR3 sequence (DNA): TGTGCCAGCAGCCAGTGGGGGGCACGACAGCCCCAGCATTTT.

This chain uses TRBV15 with TRBJ2-7; TRBD2 might be the D (5 bases). Germline CDR1 LNHNV, CDR2 YYDKDF (reference sequence). The CDR3 length is 14 residues. Trimming cost V 0 bases and J 2 bases, with 8 bases left between them. The CDR3 reads CATSRERAAYEQYF. As DNA, the CDR3 is TGTGCCACCAGCAGAGAGAGGGCCGCCTACGAGCAGTACTTC.